This TCR beta chain originates from a study of T cell responses to AZD1222 COVID-19 vaccine. Whole-study findings and limits: Only a handful of AZD1222 recipients, more than 5 in all, had baseline seropositivity. The sample set comprised mostly white British donors with more females, and clonal diversity was possibly underestimated. The study found Spike-specific TCR breadth and depth rose after two AZD1222 doses. Only after the peak T cell response were repertoires sampled.

Sequencing was performed with immunoSEQ multiplex PCR; in TCRdb, only in-frame clones are kept and a portion is missing. The sample yields tens of thousands of clones, 75% to 90% seen once. CDR1 SEHNR and CDR2 FQNEAQ come from the germline V gene (reference sequence). Trimming pared 1 base from V and 10 bases from J, leaving 10 bases between. The CDR3 is made up of 12 amino acids. Details on this clone: No antigen is known for it.

The TCR originated in an adult who received the AZD1222 COVID-19 vaccine. The sample here was peripheral blood, taken 28 days after the second AZD1222 dose. The J gene is TRBJ1-1, the V gene TRBV7-9; no definite D call. CDR3 in amino acids: CASSLEWSGAFF. CDR3 coding DNA: TGTGCCAGCAGCTTAGAGTGGTCTGGAGCTTTCTTT.